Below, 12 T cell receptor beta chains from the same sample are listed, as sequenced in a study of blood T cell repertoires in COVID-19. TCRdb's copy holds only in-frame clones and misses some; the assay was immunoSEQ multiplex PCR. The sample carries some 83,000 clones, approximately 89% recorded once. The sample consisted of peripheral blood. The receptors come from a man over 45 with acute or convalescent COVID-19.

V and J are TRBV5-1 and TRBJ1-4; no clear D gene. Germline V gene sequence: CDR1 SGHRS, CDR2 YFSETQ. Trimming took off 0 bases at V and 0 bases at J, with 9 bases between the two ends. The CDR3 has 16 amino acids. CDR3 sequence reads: CASSLVGAATNEKLFF. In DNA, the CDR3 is TGCGCCAGCAGCTTGGTAGGAGCGGCAACTAATGAAAAACTGTTTTTT.

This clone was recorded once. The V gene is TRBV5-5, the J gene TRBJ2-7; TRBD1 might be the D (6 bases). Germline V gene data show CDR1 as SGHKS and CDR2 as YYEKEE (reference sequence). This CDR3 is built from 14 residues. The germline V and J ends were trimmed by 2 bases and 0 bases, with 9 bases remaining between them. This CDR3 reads CASSLWTASYEQYV. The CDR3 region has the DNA TGTGCCAGCAGCTTATGGACAGCCTCCTACGAGCAGTACGTC.

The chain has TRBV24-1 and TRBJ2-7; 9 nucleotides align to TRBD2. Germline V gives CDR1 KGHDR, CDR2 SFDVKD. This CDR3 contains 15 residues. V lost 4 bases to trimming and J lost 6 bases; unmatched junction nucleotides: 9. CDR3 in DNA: TGTGCCACCAGTGAGGAAGTAGCGGGGGCCGCCGAGCAGTACGTC. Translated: CATSEEVAGAAEQYV.

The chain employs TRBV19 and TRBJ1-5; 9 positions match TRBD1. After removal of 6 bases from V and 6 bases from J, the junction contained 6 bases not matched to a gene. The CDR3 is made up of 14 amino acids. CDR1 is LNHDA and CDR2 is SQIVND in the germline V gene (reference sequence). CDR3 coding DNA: TGTGCCAGTAGCCGGGACAGGGAGATTCAGCCCCAGCATTTT. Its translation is CASSRDREIQPQHF.

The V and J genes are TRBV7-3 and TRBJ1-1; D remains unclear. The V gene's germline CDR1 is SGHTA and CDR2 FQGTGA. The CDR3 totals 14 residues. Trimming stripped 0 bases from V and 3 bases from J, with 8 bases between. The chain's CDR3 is CASSLTSSDTEAFF. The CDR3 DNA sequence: TGTGCCAGCAGCTTAACGAGTTCGGACACTGAAGCTTTCTTT.

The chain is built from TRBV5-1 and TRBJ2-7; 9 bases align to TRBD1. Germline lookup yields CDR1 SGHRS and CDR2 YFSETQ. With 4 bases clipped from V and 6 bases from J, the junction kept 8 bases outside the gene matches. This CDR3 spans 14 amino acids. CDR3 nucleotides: TGCGCCAGCAGCCCGGAGGGACAGGGAGTCGAGCAGTACTTC. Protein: CASSPEGQGVEQYF.

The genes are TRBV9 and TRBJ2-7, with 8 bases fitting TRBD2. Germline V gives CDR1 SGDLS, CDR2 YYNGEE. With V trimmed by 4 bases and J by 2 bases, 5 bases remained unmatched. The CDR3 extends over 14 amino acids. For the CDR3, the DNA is TGTGCCAGCAGCCCCAGCGGGAGTCCCTACGAGCAGTACTTC. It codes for CASSPSGSPYEQYF.

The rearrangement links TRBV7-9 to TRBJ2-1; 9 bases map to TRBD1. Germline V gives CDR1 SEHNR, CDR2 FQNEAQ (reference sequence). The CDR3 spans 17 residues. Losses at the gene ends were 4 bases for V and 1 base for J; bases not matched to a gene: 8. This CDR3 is CASSYMPGQGSYNEQFF. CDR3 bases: TGTGCCAGCAGCTATATGCCGGGACAGGGATCCTACAATGAGCAGTTCTTC.

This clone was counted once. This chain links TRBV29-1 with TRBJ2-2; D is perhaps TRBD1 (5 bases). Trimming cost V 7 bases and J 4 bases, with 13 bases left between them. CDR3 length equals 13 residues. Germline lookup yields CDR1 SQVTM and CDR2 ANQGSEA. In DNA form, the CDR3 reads TGCAGCGCCCTCGACAGTACCACCGGGGAGCTGTTTTTT. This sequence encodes CSALDSTTGELFF.

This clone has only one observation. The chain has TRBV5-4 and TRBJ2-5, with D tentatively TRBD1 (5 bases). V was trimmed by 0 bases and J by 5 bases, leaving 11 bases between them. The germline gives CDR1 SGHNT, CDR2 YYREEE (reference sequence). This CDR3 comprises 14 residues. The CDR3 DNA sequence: TGTGCCAGCAGCTTGGGGGGCAGGTTGGAGACCCAGTACTTC. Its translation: CASSLGGRLETQYF.

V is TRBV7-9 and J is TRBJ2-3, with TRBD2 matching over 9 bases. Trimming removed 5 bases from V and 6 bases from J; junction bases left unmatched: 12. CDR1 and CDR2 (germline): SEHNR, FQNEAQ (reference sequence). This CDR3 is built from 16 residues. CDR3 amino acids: CASSPGPAGGVDTQYF. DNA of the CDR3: TGTGCCAGCAGCCCAGGCCCAGCGGGAGGTGTGGATACGCAGTATTTT.

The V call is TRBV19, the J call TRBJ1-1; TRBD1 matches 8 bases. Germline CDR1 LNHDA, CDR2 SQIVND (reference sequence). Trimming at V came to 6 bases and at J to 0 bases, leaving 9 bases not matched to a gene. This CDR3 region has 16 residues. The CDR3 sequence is CASRTAGGPMNTEAFF. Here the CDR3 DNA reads TGTGCCAGTAGGACGGCAGGGGGCCCTATGAACACTGAAGCTTTCTTT.